This TCR beta chain was obtained from a study of shared clonotypes between healthy human individuals. Study-wide context: A couple of women and a few men aged 18 to 49 served as donors. Points from the study as a whole: Sampling covered blood only; tissue repertoires likely differ. Against clonotypes common to all four donors, non-shared ones had lower generation probabilities.

V was clipped by 1 base and J by 3 bases, with 4 bases between them. Germline lookup yields CDR1 SGHDN and CDR2 FVKESK. CDR3 length: 12 amino acids. On this clone: Its antigen is unknown. Other DNA sequences of this sample code for an identical CDR3.

Assay used: immunoSEQ multiplex PCR; TCRdb lists only in-frame clones, some missing. The profile shows about 1.5 million clones, roughly 95% of them singletons. The V and J genes are TRBV14 and TRBJ2-7; D remains unclear. Sequencing used naive CD4+ T cells sorted from blood. Sample subset: CD45RA+ positively selected. The clonotype comes from a man under 40 in good health. The CDR3 DNA follows: TGTGCCAGCAGCCAAGTTAGCTACGAGCAGTACTTC. Its translation is CASSQVSYEQYF.